Listed below are T cell receptor beta chains from one sample, sequenced in a study of shared clonotypes between healthy human individuals. Measured with immunoSEQ multiplex PCR; TCRdb has only the in-frame clones, and not every one. The repertoire holds around 1.9 million clones, with 85% to 95% as singletons. Sample: naive CD8+ T cells from PBMCs. All receptors come from a man between 18 and 35 years old in good health. Some clones in this sample may be carry-over from other donors' samples. The CDR3 runs from the conserved cysteine through the conserved F or W. Fields, in order: J gene, clone size, V gene, D gene, CDR3 DNA, CDR3 protein. A D gene is named only where the DNA matches it firmly. Size values are once, few and many counts, or a class for expanded clones, and some rows have none.

TRBJ2-3,.,TRBV10-3,.,TGTGCCATCAGTGGTGCAGGGGAGAGCACAGATACGCAGTATTTT,CAISGAGESTDTQYF
TRBJ2-7,.,TRBV29-1,.,TGCAGCGTCGGAGGGGGGTCCGTTGCCTACGAGCAGTACTTC,CSVGGGSVAYEQYF
TRBJ2-1,.,TRBV4-2,.,TGTGCCAGCAGCCCCACGGGGGATCCTTACAATGAGCAGTTCTTC,CASSPTGDPYNEQFF
TRBJ2-7,.,TRBV6-5,.,TGTGCCAGCAGGGACGGGACCTACGAGCAGTACTTC,CASRDGTYEQYF
TRBJ2-5,.,TRBV7-6,TRBD2,TGTGCCAGCAGCCGAAGGGCTAGCGGGAGGGCCGCAGAGACCCAGTACTTC,CASSRRASGRAAETQYF
TRBJ1-1,.,TRBV7-9,.,TGTGCCAGCAGCTGGGGGGTCGGTACTGAAGCTTTCTTT,CASSWGVGTEAFF
TRBJ2-5,.,TRBV7-9,TRBD2,TGTGCCAGCAGCTTATTTACTAGCGGGCAAGAGACCCAGTACTTC,CASSLFTSGQETQYF
TRBJ2-7,.,TRBV7-6,TRBD2,TGTGCCAGCAGCTTGGGAACTAGCGGGAGCTCCTACGAGCAGTACTTC,CASSLGTSGSSYEQYF
TRBJ2-7,.,TRBV19,.,TGTGCCAGTAGTATCCTCGGGGGCCCCCTCTACGAGCAGTACTTC,CASSILGGPLYEQYF
TRBJ2-7,.,TRBV10-2,.,TGCGCCAGCAGTAGCACCAGTAGATACGAGCAGTACTTC,CASSSTSRYEQYF
TRBJ2-7,.,TRBV19,.,TGTGCTACGCGGGACGGACTGTCCTACGAGCAGTACTTC,CATRDGLSYEQYF
TRBJ2-3,.,TRBV4-1,TRBD2,TGCGCCAGCAGCCAAGATTATCTAGCGGGAAGTGTGGCAGATACGCAGTATTTT,CASSQDYLAGSVADTQYF
TRBJ1-3,.,TRBV29-1,.,TGCAGCGGCAGGGTAAGGTCTGGAAACACCATATATTTT,CSGRVRSGNTIYF
TRBJ2-2,.,TRBV7-9,TRBD1,TGTGCCAGCAGCCACCGTCTGGGACAGGGTAACACCGGGGAGCTGTTTTTT,CASSHRLGQGNTGELFF
TRBJ2-4,.,TRBV7-9,TRBD2,TGTGCCAGCAGCTTAGCGCTGGGGCTAGCGGGATACATTCAGTACTTC,CASSLALGLAGYIQYF
TRBJ2-7,.,TRBV7-2,.,TGTGCCAGCACCCCGGGCGGGGATCCCTACGAGCAGTACTTC,CASTPGGDPYEQYF
TRBJ2-1,.,TRBV4-1,TRBD2,TGCGCCAGCAGCCAAGCCGCGGGAGGGTTGGGGAATGAGCAGTTCTTC,CASSQAAGGLGNEQFF
TRBJ2-1,.,TRBV9,TRBD1,TGTGCCAGCAGCGCCTGGACAGGGGTTGACGATGAGCAGTTCTTC,CASSAWTGVDDEQFF
TRBJ2-1,.,TRBV28,.,TGTGCCAGCAGTAAAACCCCCTTGAAGTTCTTC,CASSKTPLKFF
TRBJ2-7,once,TRBV28,.,TGTGCCAGCAGTTTTAACAGGGCTCCCTACGAGCAGTACTTC,CASSFNRAPYEQYF
TRBJ1-1,.,TRBV27,TRBD1,TGTGCCAGCAGTCCCGACAGGGTCACTGAAGCTTTCTTT,CASSPDRVTEAFF
TRBJ2-3,.,TRBV7-9,TRBD2,TGTGCCAGCACCGGGAGGACTAGCACAGATACGCAGTATTTT,CASTGRTSTDTQYF
TRBJ2-1,.,TRBV15,TRBD2,TGTGCCACCAGCTCCAAAACGGGGGGTTCTCTAATGTACAATGAGCAGTTCTTC,CATSSKTGGSLMYNEQFF
TRBJ2-1,.,TRBV10-3,TRBD2,TGTGCCATCAGGGTGGCTAGCGGACCGAATGAGCAGTTCTTC,CAIRVASGPNEQFF
TRBJ1-2,.,TRBV28,.,TGTGCCAGCAACATGCGCAGCGATGGCTACACCTTC,CASNMRSDGYTF
TRBJ2-1,.,TRBV5-6,.,TGTGCCAGCAGCTTGGCGGGGAGCTCCTACAATGAGCAGTTCTTC,CASSLAGSSYNEQFF
TRBJ2-1,.,TRBV27,.,TGTGCCAGCAGTTTTGGAGGGCCGAATGAGCAGTTCTTC,CASSFGGPNEQFF